This TCR beta chain was observed in a study of blood T cells in healthy people across ages. Findings and limits, study-wide: Donors of long life had a larger count of naive CD4+ cells and greater diversity than aged donors. Samples with more naive T cells showed higher observed beta diversity.

This CDR3 contains 15 residues. With 2 bases clipped from V and 13 bases from J, the junction kept 14 bases outside the gene matches. From germline, CDR1 is LGHDT and CDR2 YNNKEL (reference sequence). On this clonotype: The antigen remains undetermined.

Primed by a sample-barcoded 5' primer and a J-beta primer mix, a second PCR proceeded for 7 to 11 cycles. Each CDR3 protein gets one entry after TCRdb re-called the 5' RACE reads with MiXCR. The data show about 730,000 distinct CDR3 sequences, 35% to 45% seen once. This chain uses TRBV3-1 with TRBJ2-4; 7 nucleotides agree with TRBD2. This TCR was recovered from a woman aged 55-69 years in good health. Sample: blood. CDR3 amino acids: CASSQRSGGVVEQYF. CDR3 in DNA: TGTGCCAGCAGCCAACGGTCGGGGGGAGTAGTAGAGCAGTACTTC.